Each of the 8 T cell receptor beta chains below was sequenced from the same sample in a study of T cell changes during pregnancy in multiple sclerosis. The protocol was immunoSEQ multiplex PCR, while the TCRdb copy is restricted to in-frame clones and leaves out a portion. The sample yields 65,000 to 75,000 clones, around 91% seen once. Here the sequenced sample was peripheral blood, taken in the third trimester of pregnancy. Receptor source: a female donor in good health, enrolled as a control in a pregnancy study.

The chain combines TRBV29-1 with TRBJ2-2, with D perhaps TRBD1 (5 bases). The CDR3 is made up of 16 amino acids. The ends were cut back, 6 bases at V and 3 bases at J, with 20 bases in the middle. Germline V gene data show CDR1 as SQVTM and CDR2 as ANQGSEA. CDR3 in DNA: TGCAGCGTCCGCTTGACAGTTACTGCGGACACCGGGGAGCTGTTTTTT. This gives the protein CSVRLTVTADTGELFF.

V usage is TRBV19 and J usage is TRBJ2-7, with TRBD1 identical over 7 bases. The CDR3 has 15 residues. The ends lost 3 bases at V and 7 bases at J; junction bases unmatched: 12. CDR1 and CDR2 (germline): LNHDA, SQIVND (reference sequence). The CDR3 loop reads CASSISPQGRREQYF. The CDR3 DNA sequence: TGTGCCAGTAGTATTAGCCCACAGGGGCGGAGAGAGCAGTACTTC.

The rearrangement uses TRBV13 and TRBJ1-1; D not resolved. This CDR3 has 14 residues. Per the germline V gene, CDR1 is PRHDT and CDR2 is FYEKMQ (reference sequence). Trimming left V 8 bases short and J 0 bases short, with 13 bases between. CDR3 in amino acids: CASAKGGMNTEAFF. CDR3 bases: TGTGCCAGCGCTAAGGGAGGCATGAACACTGAAGCTTTCTTT.

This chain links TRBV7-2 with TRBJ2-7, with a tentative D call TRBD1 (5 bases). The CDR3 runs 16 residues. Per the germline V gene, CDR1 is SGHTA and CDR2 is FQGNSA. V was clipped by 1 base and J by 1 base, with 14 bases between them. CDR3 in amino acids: CASSLGRGGISYEQYF. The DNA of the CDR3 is TGTGCCAGCAGCTTAGGAAGGGGCGGCATATCCTACGAGCAGTACTTC.

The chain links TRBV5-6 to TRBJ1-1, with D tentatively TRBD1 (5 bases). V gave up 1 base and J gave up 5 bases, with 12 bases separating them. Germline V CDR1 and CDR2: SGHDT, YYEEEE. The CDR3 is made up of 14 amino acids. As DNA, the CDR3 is TGTGCCAGCAGCTTGAATGGCAGGGCTACTGAAGCTTTCTTT. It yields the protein CASSLNGRATEAFF.

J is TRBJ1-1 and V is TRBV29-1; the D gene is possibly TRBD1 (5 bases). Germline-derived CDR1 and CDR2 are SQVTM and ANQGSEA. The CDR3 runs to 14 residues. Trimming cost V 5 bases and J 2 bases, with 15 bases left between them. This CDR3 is CSVSHSTVNTEAFF. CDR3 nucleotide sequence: TGCAGCGTTTCCCATTCGACAGTAAACACTGAAGCTTTCTTT.

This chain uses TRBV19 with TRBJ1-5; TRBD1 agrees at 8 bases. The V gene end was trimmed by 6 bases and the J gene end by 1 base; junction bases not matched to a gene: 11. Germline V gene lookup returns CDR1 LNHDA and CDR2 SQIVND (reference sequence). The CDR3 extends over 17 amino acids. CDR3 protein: CASRSGPGGLSNQPQHF. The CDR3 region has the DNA TGTGCCAGTAGGTCGGGGCCAGGGGGCCTGAGCAATCAGCCCCAGCATTTT. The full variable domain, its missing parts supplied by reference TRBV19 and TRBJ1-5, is DGGITQSPKYLFRKEGQNVTLSCEQNLNHDAMYWYRQDPGQGLRLIYYSQIVNDFQKGDIAEGYSVSREKKESFPLTVTSAQKNPTAFYLCASRSGPGGLSNQPQHFGDGTRLSIL.

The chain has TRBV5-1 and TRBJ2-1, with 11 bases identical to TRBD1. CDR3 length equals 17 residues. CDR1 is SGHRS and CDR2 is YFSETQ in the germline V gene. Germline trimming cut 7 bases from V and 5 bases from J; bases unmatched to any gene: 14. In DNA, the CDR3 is TGCGCCAGCCCCGTGCCGGGGGGGGGACAGGGGGACAATGAGCAGTTCTTC. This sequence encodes CASPVPGGGQGDNEQFF.